The following is a TCR beta chain sequence with its context. The antigen it binds to is not known. It has no much larger one-base neighbor in the sample; base qualities were not kept. This sample stems from a study of blood T cells in healthy people across ages (dated by TCRdb to about 2015). At the level of the whole study: Template switching captured roughly one uniquely barcoded TCR beta cDNA molecule per two T cells in model experiments. Using deep sequencing normalized with unique cDNA molecular identifiers, the study measured how TCR beta repertoire diversity changes with age. The donors were divided into four age groups: young (average approximately 15 years), middle-aged (about 39), aged (around 67) and long-lived (around 80). Donors of different ages were randomly distributed across sequencing lanes to avoid experimental bias. For two donors (one aged 18 to 30 and one aged 80 or older), the study analyzed two additional independent replicas of 1 million unique cDNA reads from the same blood draw. Results the study describes overall, beyond this receptor: Estimates of total diversity based on one million sequenced T cells were regarded as lower bounds and as underestimates. There was a strong correlation between observed TCR beta diversity and the percentage of naive T cells measured by flow cytometry. As age increased, observed TCR beta diversity per million T cells dropped in a roughly linear way, and a significant reduction was already evident by age around 41. Because the CMV infection status of the donors was unknown, age-related changes in expanded clonotypes may potentially have been confounded. Bulk unsorted PBMC profiling prevented conclusive comparison of naive and antigen-experienced compartments. Compared with the aged group, more naive CD4+ T cells, fewer expanded clones and increased TCR diversity were shown by the long-lived group, suggesting age selection.

Library creation used 5' RACE. The run used an Illumina HiSeq 2500. A second PCR of about 6 to 11 cycles was run with a J-beta primer mix and a sample-barcoded 5' primer. Each TCR beta cDNA molecule received a unique molecular identifier from a template-switch 5' adaptor carrying 12 random nucleotides. At least 3 million CDR3-containing paired-end reads were obtained from each sample. First-strand cDNA was synthesized from all RNA with the Mint cDNA synthesis kit, primed by a TRBC-specific oligonucleotide. Following uracil-DNA glycosylase treatment, a first 18-cycle PCR with universal primers M1SS and BC2_uni_R was performed on all cDNA. On the study's bioinformatics: For normalization, 1 million high-quality reads, each with a distinct molecular identifier, were randomly selected from each sample. Reads with shared molecular identifiers were discarded instead of being binned into consensus sequences. MiTCR, run with a Q25 quality threshold and the strictest error-elimination algorithm, handled CDR3 identification, clonotype clustering and error correction. A nonparametric unseen species model with Euler transformation was used to estimate a lower bound on total TCR beta diversity. The public sequencing data were trimmed at Q25 with fastp and processed into clonotypes with MiXCR by TCRdb, which kept only in-frame beta chains. One record per CDR3 amino acid sequence lists the most common genes and DNA. What appears here as the V and J calls and clone size reflects TCRdb's work, not the paper's. The sample table shows hundreds of thousands of distinct CDR3 sequences, and 45% to 50% are seen once. Under 35% of the sample comes from the top ten.

CDR1 and CDR2, looked up from the germline V gene (reference sequence), are DFQATT and SNEGSKA. Including cysteine and phenylalanine, the CDR3 has 15 amino acids. Only the CDR3 region is kept as DNA, spanning 45 bases read in frame from base 1. V lost 8 bases and J lost 3 bases, and the count of bases not matched to a germline gene is 12. The approximately 39 donors, aged 6 to 90 years, were systemically healthy Caucasian individuals from Russia. Each donor gave ten milliliters of peripheral blood, collected into EDTA-treated Vacutainer tubes. PBMCs were isolated by Ficoll-Paque density-gradient centrifugation, with at least 6.5 million obtained per sample. Total RNA, at least 5 micrograms per sample, was extracted from PBMCs with Trizol reagent. For every donor, an aliquot of PBMCs went through flow cytometry to measure the percentages of naive CD45RAhigh/CD27high T cells.

Input material: blood. This chain joins TRBV20-1 to TRBJ2-3, with 9 central nucleotides matching TRBD2. This TCR derives from a woman in her fifties or sixties in good health. The DNA sequence is given as TGCAGTTCCCGGACTAGCGCACTTGGTACAGATACGCAGTATTTT. The resulting protein is CSSRTSALGTDTQYF.